These T cell receptor beta chains were read from a single sample in a study of siplizumab effects on memory and regulatory T cells. The method was immunoSEQ multiplex PCR; TCRdb's version includes in-frame clones alone and lacks a portion of them. The sample lists 100,000 or so clones, under 95% occurring once. Material for sequencing was CD4+ T cells sorted from blood. These receptors were obtained from a human donor in good health. Both conserved end residues are part of each CDR3. Fields, in order: D gene, clone size, J gene, V gene, CDR3 protein, CDR3 DNA. The D gene is left open where the match is weak. Clone size is shown for a subset of rows, as once, few, many or a class of expanded clone.

D: TRBD2
size: .
J: TRBJ2-1
V: TRBV14
CDR3: CASSQEGRGRQINEQFF
DNA: TGTGCCAGCAGCCAAGAGGGTCGCGGGAGACAGATCAATGAGCAGTTCTTC

D: .
size: .
J: TRBJ1-1
V: TRBV4-2
CDR3: CASSKPQGFGTEAFF
DNA: TGTGCCAGCAGCAAACCACAGGGTTTCGGCACTGAAGCTTTCTTT

D: .
size: .
J: TRBJ1-2
V: TRBV7-8
CDR3: CASSPGSNYGYTF
DNA: TGTGCCAGCAGTCCAGGGTCCAACTATGGCTACACCTTC

D: TRBD1
size: .
J: TRBJ1-3
V: TRBV5-8
CDR3: CASSAGTAVSGNTIYF
DNA: TGTGCCAGCAGCGCCGGGACAGCTGTCTCTGGAAACACCATATATTTT

D: .
size: .
J: TRBJ2-1
V: TRBV19
CDR3: CASSIGRRVIYNEQFF
DNA: TGTGCCAGTAGTATAGGGAGACGGGTTATTTACAATGAGCAGTTCTTC

D: .
size: .
J: TRBJ2-4
V: TRBV21-1
CDR3: CASSKGRELAKNIQYF
DNA: TGTGCCAGCAGCAAAGGTAGGGAACTAGCCAAAAACATTCAGTACTTC

D: TRBD2
size: .
J: TRBJ2-1
V: TRBV4-2
CDR3: CASSQGLAGLSYNEQFF
DNA: TGTGCCAGCAGCCAAGGTCTAGCGGGCTTATCCTACAATGAGCAGTTCTTC

D: .
size: .
J: TRBJ2-6
V: TRBV6-1
CDR3: CASSEALTGTLSGANVLTF
DNA: TGTGCCAGCAGTGAAGCTTTAACAGGGACCCTCTCTGGGGCCAACGTCCTGACTTTC

D: .
size: .
J: TRBJ1-5
V: TRBV27
CDR3: CASSRRGDSNQPQHF
DNA: TGTGCCAGCAGTCGCCGGGGGGACAGCAATCAGCCCCAGCATTTT

D: .
size: .
J: TRBJ2-7
V: TRBV7-2
CDR3: CASAYASSYEQYF
DNA: TGTGCCAGCGCCTACGCTAGCTCCTACGAGCAGTACTTC

D: TRBD2
size: .
J: TRBJ2-1
V: TRBV11-2
CDR3: CASSPRLAGWNEQFF
DNA: TGTGCCAGCAGCCCCCGGCTAGCGGGGTGGAATGAGCAGTTCTTC

D: .
size: .
J: TRBJ1-4
V: TRBV5-4
CDR3: CASSGTGQNEKLFF
DNA: TGTGCCAGCAGCGGGACCGGACAGAATGAAAAACTGTTTTTT

D: TRBD2
size: .
J: TRBJ2-7
V: TRBV30
CDR3: CALARGGSEQYF
DNA: TGTGCATTAGCCCGGGGGGGCAGTGAGCAGTACTTC

D: .
size: .
J: TRBJ1-4
V: TRBV5-1
CDR3: CASSLDRANEKLFF
DNA: TGCGCCAGCAGCTTGGACAGGGCTAATGAAAAACTGTTTTTT

D: .
size: .
J: TRBJ2-7
V: TRBV11-2
CDR3: CASIVEFGGEQYF
DNA: TGTGCCAGCATCGTTGAATTCGGGGGCGAGCAGTACTTC

D: TRBD2
size: .
J: TRBJ2-1
V: TRBV18
CDR3: CASSPRGGSNNEQFF
DNA: TGTGCCAGCTCACCACGGGGGGGTTCGAACAATGAGCAGTTCTTC

D: TRBD1
size: .
J: TRBJ2-1
V: TRBV7-7
CDR3: CASSSDRVASDNEQFF
DNA: TGTGCTAGCAGCTCAGACAGGGTCGCGTCGGACAATGAGCAGTTCTTC

D: .
size: .
J: TRBJ1-1
V: TRBV2
CDR3: CASSEGGILNTEAFF
DNA: TGTGCCAGCAGTGAAGGAGGGATCCTGAACACTGAAGCTTTCTTT

D: TRBD1
size: .
J: TRBJ2-7
V: TRBV7-8
CDR3: CASSQRTGGNEQYF
DNA: TGTGCCAGCAGCCAACGGACAGGGGGCAACGAGCAGTACTTC

D: TRBD1
size: .
J: TRBJ2-7
V: TRBV7-9
CDR3: CASSLQTGDEQYF
DNA: TGTGCCAGCAGCTTACAAACAGGGGACGAGCAGTACTTC

D: .
size: once
J: TRBJ1-1
V: TRBV4-1
CDR3: CASSQHRVMNTEAFF
DNA: TGCGCCAGCAGCCAACACAGGGTAATGAACACTGAAGCTTTCTTT

D: TRBD1
size: once
J: TRBJ1-2
V: TRBV5-1
CDR3: CASSLAGTGLNYGYTF
DNA: TGCGCCAGCAGCTTGGCCGGGACAGGCCTTAACTATGGCTACACCTTC

D: .
size: .
J: TRBJ1-4
V: TRBV29-1
CDR3: CSVEDPRPGEKLFF
DNA: TGCAGCGTTGAAGATCCCCGTCCGGGTGAAAAACTGTTTTTT

D: TRBD1
size: .
J: TRBJ2-7
V: TRBV11-2
CDR3: CASSLSTGGAIEQYF
DNA: TGTGCCAGCAGCTTATCGACAGGGGGCGCGATAGAGCAGTACTTC

D: TRBD1
size: .
J: TRBJ1-1
V: TRBV6-6
CDR3: CASSYGTGGSEAFF
DNA: TGTGCCAGCAGTTACGGGACAGGGGGCTCTGAAGCTTTCTTT

D: .
size: .
J: TRBJ2-7
V: TRBV6-1
CDR3: CASSRSAGSSYEQYF
DNA: TGTGCCAGCAGTAGGTCAGCAGGAAGCTCCTACGAGCAGTACTTC

D: .
size: .
J: TRBJ2-5
V: TRBV20-1
CDR3: CSASQVETQYF
DNA: TGCAGTGCTAGTCAGGTAGAGACCCAGTACTTC

D: TRBD1
size: .
J: TRBJ2-7
V: TRBV7-2
CDR3: CASSQGATSYEQYF
DNA: TGTGCCAGCAGCCAGGGGGCTACCTCCTACGAGCAGTACTTC

D: .
size: once
J: TRBJ2-4
V: TRBV9
CDR3: CASSVDPPAGVKNIQYF
DNA: TGTGCCAGCAGCGTAGACCCCCCTGCGGGTGTAAAAAACATTCAGTACTTC

D: TRBD2
size: .
J: TRBJ2-3
V: TRBV2
CDR3: CASSGFGRGDTQYF
DNA: TGTGCCAGCAGCGGATTCGGGAGGGGAGATACGCAGTATTTT

D: .
size: .
J: TRBJ2-7
V: TRBV4-1
CDR3: CASSQGLLRGRSYEQYF
DNA: TGCGCCAGCAGCCAAGGCCTGCTTAGGGGGAGATCCTACGAGCAGTACTTC

D: TRBD1
size: .
J: TRBJ1-1
V: TRBV7-9
CDR3: CASSSDRGRTEAFF
DNA: TGTGCCAGCAGCTCGGACAGGGGTCGCACTGAAGCTTTCTTT

D: .
size: once
J: TRBJ2-3
V: TRBV11-3
CDR3: CASSSITSTDTQYF
DNA: TGTGCCAGCAGCTCCATAACTAGCACAGATACGCAGTATTTT

D: .
size: .
J: TRBJ2-3
V: TRBV5-1
CDR3: CASSLADFTDTQYF
DNA: TGCGCCAGCAGCTTGGCCGACTTCACAGATACGCAGTATTTT

D: TRBD1
size: .
J: TRBJ1-2
V: TRBV5-4
CDR3: CASSLTGQGPGYGYTF
DNA: TGTGCCAGCAGCTTGACGGGACAGGGCCCTGGCTATGGCTACACCTTC

D: .
size: .
J: TRBJ2-7
V: TRBV14
CDR3: CASSQARGGEQYF
DNA: TGTGCCAGCAGCCAAGCCAGGGGCGGGGAGCAGTACTTC

D: .
size: .
J: TRBJ2-7
V: TRBV21-1
CDR3: CASSKVEGGTGTFYEQYF
DNA: TGTGCCAGCAGCAAAGTTGAAGGGGGGACAGGAACCTTCTACGAGCAGTACTTC